This T cell receptor (beta chain) originates from a study of CD8 T cells in ankylosing spondylitis. General observations from the study: Clones linked to the disease showed a CD8+ phenotype. They occurred at relatively low frequencies in peripheral blood. Matched ankylosing spondylitis synovial fluid reportedly contained a significantly enriched population of disease-linked clones. What appeared characteristic of ankylosing spondylitis blood was a TCR beta motif of fewer than ten highly homologous variants.

The authors made TCR beta libraries by quantitative 5'-RACE with molecular barcodes. TCRdb used MiXCR to reprocess the 5' RACE reads, holding one entry per CDR3 protein. The table has 400,000 or so distinct CDR3 sequences, about 24% seen once. Details on this clonotype: Its antigen remains unidentified.

The ends were cut back, 5 bases at V and 8 bases at J, with 17 bases in the middle. The CDR3 spans 14 residues. From germline, CDR1 is KGHDR and CDR2 SFDVKD. The sample taken for sequencing was blood, either unsorted or a sorted T cell fraction (not recorded which). The V gene is TRBV24-1, the J gene TRBJ1-2; possible D gene TRBD1, 6 bases. The receptor was isolated from a male donor with ankylosing spondylitis. The CDR3 here is CATSGWDTEGGYTF. In nucleotides, the CDR3 is TGTGCCACCAGTGGTTGGGACACTGAGGGGGGCTACACCTTC.